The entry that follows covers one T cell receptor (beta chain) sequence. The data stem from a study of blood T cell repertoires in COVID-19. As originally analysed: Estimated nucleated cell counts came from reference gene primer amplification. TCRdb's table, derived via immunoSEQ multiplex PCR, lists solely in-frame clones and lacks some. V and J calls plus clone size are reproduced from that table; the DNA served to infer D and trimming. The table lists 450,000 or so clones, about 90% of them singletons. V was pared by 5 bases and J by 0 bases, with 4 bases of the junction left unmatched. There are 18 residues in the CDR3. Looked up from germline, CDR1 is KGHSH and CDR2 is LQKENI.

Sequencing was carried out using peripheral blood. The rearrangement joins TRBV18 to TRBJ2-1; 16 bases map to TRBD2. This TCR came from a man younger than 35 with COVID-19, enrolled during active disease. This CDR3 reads CASSTGLAGGLSYNEQFF. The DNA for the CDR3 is TGTGCCAGCTCAACGGGACTAGCGGGGGGGCTCTCCTACAATGAGCAGTTCTTC.